Listed here is a single T cell receptor beta chain. TCRdb keeps only in-frame clones here, not all; method: immunoSEQ multiplex PCR. The sample contains fewer than 85,000 clones, around 85% of which appear only once. The data derive from a study of blood T cell repertoires in COVID-19. The overall study: Samples representing acute and convalescent COVID-19 were sourced from the United States, Italy and Spain.

In germline, CDR1 is LNHDA, CDR2 SQIVND (reference sequence). With V trimmed by 10 bases and J by 0 bases, 8 bases remained unmatched. This CDR3 contains 15 residues. J is TRBJ2-2 and V is TRBV19; 7 nucleotides align to TRBD1. Sequencing was carried out using peripheral blood. The TCR originated in a man older than 75 with acute or convalescent COVID-19. CDR3 DNA sequence: TGTGCCACCATGGTCGGGACAGCGAACACCGGGGAGCTGTTTTTT. Its protein is CATMVGTANTGELFF. Together with reference TRBV19 and TRBJ2-2, the CDR3 gives the full variable domain: DGGITQSPKYLFRKEGQNVTLSCEQNLNHDAMYWYRQDPGQGLRLIYYSQIVNDFQKGDIAEGYSVSREKKESFPLTVTSAQKNPTAFYLCATMVGTANTGELFFGEGSRLTVL.